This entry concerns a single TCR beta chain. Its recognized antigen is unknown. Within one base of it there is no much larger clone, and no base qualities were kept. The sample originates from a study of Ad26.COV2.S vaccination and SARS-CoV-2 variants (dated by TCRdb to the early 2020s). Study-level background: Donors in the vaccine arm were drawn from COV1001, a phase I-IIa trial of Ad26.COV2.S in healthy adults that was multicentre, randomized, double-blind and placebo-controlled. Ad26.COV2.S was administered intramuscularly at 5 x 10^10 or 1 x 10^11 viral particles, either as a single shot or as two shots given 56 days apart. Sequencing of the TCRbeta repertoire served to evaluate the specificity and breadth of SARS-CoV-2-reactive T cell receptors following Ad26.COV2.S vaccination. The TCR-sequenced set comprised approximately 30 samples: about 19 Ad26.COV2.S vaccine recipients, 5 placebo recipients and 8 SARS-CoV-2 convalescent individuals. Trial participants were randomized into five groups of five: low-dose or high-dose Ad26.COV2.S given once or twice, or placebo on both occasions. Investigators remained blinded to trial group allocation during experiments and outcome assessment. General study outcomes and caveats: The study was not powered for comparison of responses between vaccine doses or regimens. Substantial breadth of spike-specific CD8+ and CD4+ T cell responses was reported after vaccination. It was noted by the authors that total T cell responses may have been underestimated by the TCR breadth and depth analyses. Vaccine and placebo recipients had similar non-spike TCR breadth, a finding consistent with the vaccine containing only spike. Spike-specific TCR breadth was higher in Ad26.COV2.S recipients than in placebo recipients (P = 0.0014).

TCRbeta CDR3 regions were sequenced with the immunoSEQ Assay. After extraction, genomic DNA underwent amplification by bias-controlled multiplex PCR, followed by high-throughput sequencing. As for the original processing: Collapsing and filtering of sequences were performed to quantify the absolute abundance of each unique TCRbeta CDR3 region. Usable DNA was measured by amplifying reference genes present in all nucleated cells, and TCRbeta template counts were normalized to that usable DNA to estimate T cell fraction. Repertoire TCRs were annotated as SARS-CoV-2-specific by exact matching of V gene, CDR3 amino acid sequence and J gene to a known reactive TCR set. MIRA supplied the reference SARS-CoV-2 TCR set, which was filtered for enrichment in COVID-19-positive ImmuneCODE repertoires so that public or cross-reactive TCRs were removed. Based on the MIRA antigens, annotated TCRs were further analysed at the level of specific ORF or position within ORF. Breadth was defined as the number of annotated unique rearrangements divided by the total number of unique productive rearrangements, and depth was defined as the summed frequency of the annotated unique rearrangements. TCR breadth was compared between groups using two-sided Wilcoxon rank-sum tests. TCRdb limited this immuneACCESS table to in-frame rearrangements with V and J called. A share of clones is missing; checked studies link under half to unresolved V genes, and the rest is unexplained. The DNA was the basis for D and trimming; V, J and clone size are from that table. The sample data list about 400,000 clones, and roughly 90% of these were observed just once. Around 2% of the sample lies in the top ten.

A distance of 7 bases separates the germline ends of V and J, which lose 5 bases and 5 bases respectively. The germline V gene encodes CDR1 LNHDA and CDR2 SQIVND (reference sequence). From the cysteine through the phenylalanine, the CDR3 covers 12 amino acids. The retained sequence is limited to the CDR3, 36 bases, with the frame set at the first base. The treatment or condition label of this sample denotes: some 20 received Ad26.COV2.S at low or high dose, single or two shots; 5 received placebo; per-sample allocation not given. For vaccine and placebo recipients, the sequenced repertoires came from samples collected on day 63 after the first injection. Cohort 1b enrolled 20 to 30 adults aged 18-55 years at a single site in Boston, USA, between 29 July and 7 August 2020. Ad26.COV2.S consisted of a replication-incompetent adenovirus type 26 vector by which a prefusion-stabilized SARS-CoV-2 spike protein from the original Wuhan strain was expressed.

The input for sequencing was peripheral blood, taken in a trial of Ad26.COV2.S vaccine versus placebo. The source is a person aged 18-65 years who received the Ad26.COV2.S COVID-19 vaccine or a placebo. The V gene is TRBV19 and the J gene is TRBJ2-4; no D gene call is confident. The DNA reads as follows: TGTGCCAGTAGTTTCCGTGAAAACATTCAGTACTTC. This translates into CASSFRENIQYF.